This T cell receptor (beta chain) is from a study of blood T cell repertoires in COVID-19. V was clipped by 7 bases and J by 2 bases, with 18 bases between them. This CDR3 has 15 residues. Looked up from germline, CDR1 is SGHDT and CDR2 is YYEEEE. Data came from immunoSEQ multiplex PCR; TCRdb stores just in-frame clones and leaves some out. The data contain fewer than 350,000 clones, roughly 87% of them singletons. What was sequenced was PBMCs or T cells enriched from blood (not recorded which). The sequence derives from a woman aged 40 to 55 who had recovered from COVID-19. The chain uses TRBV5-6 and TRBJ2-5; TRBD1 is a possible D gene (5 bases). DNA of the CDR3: TGTGCCAGCGGTATGACAGCCTACTATCAAGAGACCCAGTACTTC. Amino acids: CASGMTAYYQETQYF.